This TCR beta chain comes out of a study of cytomegalovirus exposure and HLA in healthy donors. Germline CDR1 is SNHLY and CDR2 is FYNNEI. The CDR3 has 15 amino acids. V lost 6 bases to trimming and J lost 6 bases; unmatched junction nucleotides: 8. Study observations and caveats: In an earlier analysis, about 87% or about 30%: the productive usage of most TCR beta V segments.

Researchers ran the PCR with 60 Vbeta and 13 Jbeta primers. Here immunoSEQ multiplex PCR was the method, and the copy in TCRdb shows in-frame clones only, minus some. The sample shows roughly 160,000 clones, roughly 77% of them seen only once. This cohort consisted of healthy bone marrow donors. Note on this clone: The antigen remains unidentified.

V gene TRBV2 combines with J gene TRBJ2-3; 11 bases map to TRBD1. The receptor comes from a man aged 45-65 years in good health and CMV-seropositive. The specimen was PBMCs. The CDR3 DNA reads as TGTGCCAGCAGACCCAGGACAGGGGGCGCGGATACGCAGTATTTT. It is translated as CASRPRTGGADTQYF.